This is a list of T cell receptor beta chains from one sample in a study of CD8 T cells in Susac syndrome. In TCRdb, the immunoSEQ multiplex PCR reads were re-called with MiXCR into one record per CDR3 protein. The sample has about 210,000 distinct CDR3 sequences, roughly 96% seen once. Specimen: CD4+ T cells from PBMCs. The source is a human donor with multiple sclerosis. CDR3s leave out the opening cysteine and the closing phenylalanine or tryptophan. Only part of the rows carry a size: once, few, many, or a class if the clone is expanded.

clone_size: NA
v_call: TRBV5-8
cdr3_aa: ASSGSLYEQY

clone_size: NA
v_call: TRBV30
cdr3_aa: AWSHTGARNEQF

clone_size: once
v_call: TRBV2
cdr3_aa: ASSVGNYEQY

clone_size: NA
v_call: TRBV7-9
cdr3_aa: ASSFTPGYTGELF

clone_size: NA
v_call: TRBV5-4
cdr3_aa: ASSPDSKNTEAF

clone_size: NA
v_call: TRBV12-5
cdr3_aa: ASGRGTGLTNEKLF

clone_size: NA
v_call: TRBV4-1
cdr3_aa: ASSQAGLAGSTDTQY

clone_size: NA
v_call: TRBV30
cdr3_aa: AWSPRQVEAF

clone_size: NA
v_call: TRBV9
cdr3_aa: ASSVASHNEQF

clone_size: once
v_call: TRBV27
cdr3_aa: ASSLYRGPGQPQH